This TCR beta chain was captured in a study of blood T cell repertoires in COVID-19 (dated by TCRdb to 2018 to 2020). About the full investigation: For ImmuneRACE Cohort 3, a participant was defined as recovered based on two consecutive negative NP/OP PCR tests, clearance by a healthcare professional, or resolution of symptoms. A de-identified subject ID, COVID-19 status, age in years and sex were almost always included in the sample metadata. Where HLA class I and class II types were available, the types were taken from metadata supplied by the sample provider, not from assay-based typing. The repertoires were made available in a free public database intended to serve as a resource for research on the immune response to SARS-CoV-2. The prospective study material was composed of cDNA or gDNA derived from T cells, B-cell-depleted T cells, or PBMCs. Samples were obtained from the ongoing ImmuneRACE study (first 160 participants) and from about 1,300 subjects provided by 6 global collaborators. Samples from collaborators originated in the United States, Italy and Spain and spanned both the acute and convalescent phases of COVID-19. Subjects who had been exposed to COVID-19, were actively infected with it, or had recovered from it provided the deeply sampled blood TCRbeta repertoires that made up the dataset. Summary of the overall study and its limitations: The amount of clinical and demographic metadata varied by source and participant and was provided uncurated.

Per the germline V gene, MDHEN is the CDR1 and SYDVKM is the CDR2. From its cysteine to its phenylalanine, the CDR3 spans 18 amino acids. The DNA shown is the 54-base CDR3, in frame from base 1. After removal of 2 bases from V and 2 bases from J, the junction retains 10 bases not matched to a gene. The immunoSEQ Assay, a bias-controlled multiplex PCR, was used to amplify TCRbeta CDR3 regions from genomic DNA. The study's processing was this. The number of nucleated cells in each sample was estimated from the amplification of reference gene primers within the assay. To quantify the absolute abundance of each unique TCRbeta CDR3 rearrangement, sequence reads were collapsed and filtered. Productive Simpson clonality was computed per sample as the square root of Simpson's diversity index over productive rearrangements. Sourced from immuneACCESS, this table was stored by TCRdb with only in-frame sequences that have V and J called. A share of the clones is absent; for the studies checked, an unresolved V gene accounts for under half, and the remainder has no known explanation. The V and J calls and clone size were taken over from that table, and D and trimming were inferred from the DNA. The sample contains about 170,000 clones, around 79% of them found a single time. The top ten clonotypes cover roughly 20% of the sample.

Note on this clone: What this receptor recognizes is not known. The record has no base qualities; no much larger clone is one base away.

Enrolling through a virtual design, the prospective study's participants ranged in age from roughly 18 to 95 years and lived across 24 United States geographic areas. In the prospective study, participants were assigned to cohorts based on the clinical history participants reported in a screening survey and a study questionnaire. Each participant in the prospective study had whole blood, serum and a nasopharyngeal or oropharyngeal swab collected by mobile phlebotomists. Prospective study participants could optionally give additional blood draws and questionnaires over an approximately 2-month period. Before DNA extraction, blood samples from the prospective study were shipped at room temperature or frozen.

The sequence came from a woman in her seventies in a cohort exposed to, infected with or recovered from COVID-19 (not recorded which). The chain was built from TRBV28 and TRBJ2-7; 12 bases in the junction line up with TRBD2. Material: PBMCs or T cells enriched from blood (not recorded which). The nucleotide sequence reads as follows: TGTGCCAGCAGTTTACCCAGGACTAGCGGGATGCCCCCCTACGAGCAGTACTTC. The translation is CASSLPRTSGMPPYEQYF.